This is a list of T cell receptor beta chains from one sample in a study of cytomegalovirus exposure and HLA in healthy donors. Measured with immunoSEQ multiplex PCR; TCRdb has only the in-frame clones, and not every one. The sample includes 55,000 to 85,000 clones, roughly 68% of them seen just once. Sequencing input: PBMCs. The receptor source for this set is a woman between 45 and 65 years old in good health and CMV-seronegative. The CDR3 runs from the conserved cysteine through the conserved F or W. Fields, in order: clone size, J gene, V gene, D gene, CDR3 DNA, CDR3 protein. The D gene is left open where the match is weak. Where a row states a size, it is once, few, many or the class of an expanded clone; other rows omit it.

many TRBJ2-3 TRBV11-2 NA TGTGCCAGCAGCCCGCGGGACCCCAGGGATACGCAGTATTTT CASSPRDPRDTQYF
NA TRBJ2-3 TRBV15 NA TGTGCCACCAGCGGGGGCTTGAGGAGGCCTAGCACAGATACGCAGTATTTT CATSGGLRRPSTDTQYF
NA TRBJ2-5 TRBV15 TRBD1 TGTGCCACCAGCAGAGATAGGCTGGGACAGGGGTTAGAGACCCAGTACTTC CATSRDRLGQGLETQYF
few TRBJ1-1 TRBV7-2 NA TGTGCCAGCAGCTTATCTCGGGAAACTGAAGCTTTCTTT CASSLSRETEAFF
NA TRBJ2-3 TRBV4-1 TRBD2 TGCGCCAGCAGCCAAAGGGTACTAGCGGGGGCAGATACGCAGTATTTT CASSQRVLAGADTQYF
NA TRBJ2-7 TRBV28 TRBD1 TGTGCCAGCCGATCTACCGGGACAGCTTCCTACGAGCAGTACTTC CASRSTGTASYEQYF
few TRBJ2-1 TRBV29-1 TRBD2 TGCAGCGTGGAACCGGGACTAAATTACAATGAGCAGTTCTTC CSVEPGLNYNEQFF
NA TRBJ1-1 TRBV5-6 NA TGTGCCAGCACATCGACAGGGAACACTGAAGCTTTCTTT CASTSTGNTEAFF
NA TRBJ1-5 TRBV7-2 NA TGTGCCAGCAGCCCCGGTGGGGGGACGAGTCAGCCCCAGCATTTT CASSPGGGTSQPQHF
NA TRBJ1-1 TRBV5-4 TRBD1 TGTGCCAGCAGCTCCACAGGGGCCGGTACTGAAGCTTTCTTT CASSSTGAGTEAFF
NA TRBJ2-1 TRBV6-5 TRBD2 TGTGCCAGCAGTTACCAGCCTAGCGGGACGAGCACTGAGCAGTTCTTC CASSYQPSGTSTEQFF
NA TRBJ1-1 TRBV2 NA TGTGCCAGCGAGTTACAGGGACTGAACACTGAAGCTTTCTTT CASELQGLNTEAFF
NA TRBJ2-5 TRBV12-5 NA TGTGCTAGTGGTTTAGGTCAGGGGGGTCTTCAAGAGACCCAGTACTTC CASGLGQGGLQETQYF
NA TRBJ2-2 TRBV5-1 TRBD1 TGCGCCAGCAGCACACAGGGGGCCGGGGAGCTGTTTTTT CASSTQGAGELFF
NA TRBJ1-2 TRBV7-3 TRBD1 TGTGCCAGCAGCTCTGGACAGGGCTATGGCTACACCTTC CASSSGQGYGYTF
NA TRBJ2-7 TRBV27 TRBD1 TGTGCCAGCAGCCTCGGGACAGGGGTAAACTACGAGCAGTACTTC CASSLGTGVNYEQYF
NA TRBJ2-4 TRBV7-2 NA TGTGCCAGCAGCCTCTCCGGGGTAGCCAAAAACATTCAGTACTTC CASSLSGVAKNIQYF
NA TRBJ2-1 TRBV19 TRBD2 TGTGCCAGTAGCCGTAGGGGGACTAGCGGGAATAGTGAGCAGTTCTTC CASSRRGTSGNSEQFF
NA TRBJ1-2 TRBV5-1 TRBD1 TGCGCCAGCAGCCAGGACAGGGGAGTCTATGGCTACACCTTC CASSQDRGVYGYTF
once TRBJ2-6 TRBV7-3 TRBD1 TGTGCCAGCAGCCCCCGGGACAGGGGCACTGGGGCCAACGTCCTGACTTTC CASSPRDRGTGANVLTF
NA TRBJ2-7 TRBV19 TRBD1 TGTGCCAGTACCGCGGGACAGGGGGCTTACGAGCAGTACTTC CASTAGQGAYEQYF
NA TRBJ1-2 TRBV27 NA TGTGCCAGCAGGCCATTGAGGACAGCGACTAACTATGGCTACACCTTC CASRPLRTATNYGYTF
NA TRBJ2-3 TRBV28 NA TGTGCCAGCAGTTTGACGAAGATAAGCAAGGGGGGCACAGATACGCAGTATTTT CASSLTKISKGGTDTQYF
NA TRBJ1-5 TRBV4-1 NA TGCGCCAGCAGCCCAAGGGGGACAACTTATAGCAATCAGCCCCAGCATTTT CASSPRGTTYSNQPQHF
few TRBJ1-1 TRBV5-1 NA TGCGCCAGCAGCCCGGGACAGAACACTGAAGCTTTCTTT CASSPGQNTEAFF
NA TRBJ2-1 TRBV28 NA TGTGCCAGCAGTCCGGGAGATGAGGGCCGGGATGAGCAGTTCTTC CASSPGDEGRDEQFF
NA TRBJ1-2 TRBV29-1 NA TGCAGCGTTCCGCGGGGACCCTTTTCCAACTATGGCTACACCTTC CSVPRGPFSNYGYTF
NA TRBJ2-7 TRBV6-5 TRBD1 TGTGCCAGCAGTTACTCTCGACAGGGTATAAGGGAGCAGTACTTC CASSYSRQGIREQYF
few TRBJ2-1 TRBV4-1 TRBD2 TGCGCCAGCAGCCCTTTGGGGGGGGTCCGCGATGAGCAGTTCTTC CASSPLGGVRDEQFF
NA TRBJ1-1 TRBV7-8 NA TGTGCCAGCAGCTTATTGGGGACACGTATGAACACTGAAGCTTTCTTT CASSLLGTRMNTEAFF
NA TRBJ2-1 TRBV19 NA TGTGCCAGCACGTTGGGGCGGGACTCCTACAATGAGCAGTTCTTC CASTLGRDSYNEQFF
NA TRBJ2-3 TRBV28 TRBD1 TGTGCCAGCAGAACCCACAGGGGGCGCACAGATACGCAGTATTTT CASRTHRGRTDTQYF
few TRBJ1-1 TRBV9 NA TGTGCCAGCAGTCCCACTAGGAACACTGAAGCTTTCTTT CASSPTRNTEAFF
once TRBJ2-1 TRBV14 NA TGTGCCAGCAGCCAATTGTGGACAGCCCGCTACAATGAGCAGTTCTTC CASSQLWTARYNEQFF
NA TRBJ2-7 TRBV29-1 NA TGCAGCGTTGAAAGCGGTTACTCCTACGAGCAGTACTTC CSVESGYSYEQYF
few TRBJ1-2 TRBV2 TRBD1 TGTGCCAGCCTCAAGACAGGGAACTATGGCTACACCTTC CASLKTGNYGYTF
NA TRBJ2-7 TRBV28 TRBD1 TGTGCCAGCAGTTTATCGGGACAGGCGTCCTACGAGCAGTACTTC CASSLSGQASYEQYF
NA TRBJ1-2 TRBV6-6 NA TGTGCCAGCAGTACGGACAGCATCGGCTACACCTTC CASSTDSIGYTF
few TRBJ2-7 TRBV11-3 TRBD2 TGTGCCAGCAGCTTAGGGACTAGCGGGAGTTCGAAGCAGTACTTC CASSLGTSGSSKQYF
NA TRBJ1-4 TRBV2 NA TGTGCCAGCTGGCGGGGTGGTAATGAAAAACTGTTTTTT CASWRGGNEKLFF
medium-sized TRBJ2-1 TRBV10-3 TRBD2 TGTGCCATCAAGGCAGCGGGGACGTACAATGAGCAGTTCTTC CAIKAAGTYNEQFF
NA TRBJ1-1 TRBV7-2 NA TGTGCCAGCAGCTTATGGGGCAACCTGAACACTGAAGCTTTCTTT CASSLWGNLNTEAFF
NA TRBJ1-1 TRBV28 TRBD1 TGTGCCAGCAGTTCCAGGGGGCAGGGCACTGAAGCTTTCTTT CASSSRGQGTEAFF
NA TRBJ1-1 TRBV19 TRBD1 TGTGCCAGTAGGGACAGGCAAATTGAAGCTTTCTTT CASRDRQIEAFF
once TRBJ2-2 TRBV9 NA TGTGCCAGCAGCGTAGGTTTGTTAGCGAACACCGGGGAGCTGTTTTTT CASSVGLLANTGELFF
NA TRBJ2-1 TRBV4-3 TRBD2 TGCGCCAGCAGCCTAATAGCGGGTGGGTTTTACAATGAGCAGTTCTTC CASSLIAGGFYNEQFF
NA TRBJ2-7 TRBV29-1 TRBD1 TGCAGCGTTGAAGTTCCGGGACAGGGTTCCTACGAGCAGTACTTC CSVEVPGQGSYEQYF
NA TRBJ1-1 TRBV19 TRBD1 TGTGCCAGTAGTACTCGGACAGGGGCGGTAGGAACTGAAGCTTTCTTT CASSTRTGAVGTEAFF
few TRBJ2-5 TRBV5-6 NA TGTGCCAGCAGCTTCTTCGGTTTGAAGGCGGGCGCAGAGACCCAGTACTTC CASSFFGLKAGAETQYF
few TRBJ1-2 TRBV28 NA TGTGCCAGCAGTTTGGGGACACCAGCTAACTATGGCTACACCTTC CASSLGTPANYGYTF
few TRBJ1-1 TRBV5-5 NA TGTGCCAGCCGGACAGTTAACGCTGAAGCTTTCTTT CASRTVNAEAFF
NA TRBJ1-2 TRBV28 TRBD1 TGTGCCAGCAGCCTTGGGACAGCGAACTATGGCTACACCTTC CASSLGTANYGYTF
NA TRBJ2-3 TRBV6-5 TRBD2 TGTGCCAGCACGGGACTAGCGGCCACAGATACGCAGTATTTT CASTGLAATDTQYF
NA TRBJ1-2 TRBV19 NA TGTGCCAGTACCCGGGCCCGCCCGGGGGTAGGTGGCTACACCTTC CASTRARPGVGGYTF
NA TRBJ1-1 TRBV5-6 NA TGTGCCAGCAGTGCGAGTCCGTCTGAAGCTTTCTTT CASSASPSEAFF
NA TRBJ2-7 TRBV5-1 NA TGCGCCAGCAGCTTTGGAAGCGGATTCTACGAGCAGTACTTC CASSFGSGFYEQYF
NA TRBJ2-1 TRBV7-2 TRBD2 TGTGCCAGCAGACCGGGACTAGCGGTCAATGAGCAGTTCTTC CASRPGLAVNEQFF
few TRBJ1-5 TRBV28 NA TGTGCCAGCAGTTTGAGGAATCAGCCCCAGCATTTT CASSLRNQPQHF